This entry lists 23 T cell receptor beta chains sequenced from one sample in a study of T cells in Graves' hyperthyroidism and ophthalmopathy. Amplification targeted TCR beta CDR3 regions from RNA transcripts. TCR CDR3 regions were first amplified by RT-PCR with HTBI primers. From the multiplex PCR reads, TCRdb called clonotypes with MiXCR, one entry per CDR3 protein. This table has about 840,000 distinct CDR3 sequences, around 38% appearing once. Material: blood. Every receptor here comes from a young man with Graves' hyperthyroidism.

In its sample, this clonotype was seen a few times. The V gene is TRBV12-3 or TRBV12-4, the J gene TRBJ1-6; D gene unclear. The V end lost 0 bases, the J end lost 7 bases, and 7 bases lay between the germline ends. The CDR3 consists of 14 residues. The CDR3 spells CASSLASQNSPLHF. The DNA for the CDR3 is TGTGCCAGCAGTTTAGCCTCTCAAAATTCACCCCTCCACTTT.

This chain uses TRBV24-1 with TRBJ2-5, with TRBD2 as a possible D gene (6 bases). The CDR3 runs to 12 residues. V was shortened by 12 bases and J by 1 base, with 11 bases between the two germline ends. CDR1 is KGHDR and CDR2 is SFDVKD in the germline V gene. CDR3 coding DNA: TGTGCCGGCCTGCGGGGCCAAGAGACCCAGTACTTC. It yields the protein CAGLRGQETQYF.

This clonotype has a handful of counts. This sequence joins TRBV2 and TRBJ2-5, with D possibly being TRBD1 or TRBD2 (5 bases each). The germline V gene encodes CDR1 SNHLY and CDR2 FYNNEI. V lost 7 bases and J lost 2, with 17 bases in between. The CDR3 runs 15 residues. Written as DNA, the CDR3 is TGTGCCAGCAATACCCCCGGGGACGGGCAAGAGACCCAGTACTTC. Translating gives CASNTPGDGQETQYF. The variable domain in full, completed from reference TRBV2 and TRBJ2-5, reads EPEVTQTPSHQVTQMGQEVILRCVPISNHLYFYWYRQILGQKVEFLVSFYNNEISEKSEIFDDQFSVERPDGSNFTLKIRSTKLEDSAMYFCASNTPGDGQETQYFGPGTRLLVL.

Regarding this clonotype: One base away lies a much larger clone, so this may be a sequencing read error. The chain carries TRBV20-1 and TRBJ1-6; no definite D call. The germline V gene encodes CDR1 DFQATT and CDR2 SNEGSKA (reference sequence). The CDR3 sequence is 15 residues long. V lost 3 bases, J lost 3 bases, and 12 bases lay in between. CDR3 DNA sequence: TGCAGTGCTAGTCAGTTGGCAGGCTATAATTCACCCCTCCACTTT. It is translated as CSASQLAGYNSPLHF.

The rearrangement links TRBV24-1 to TRBJ2-3; 8 bases match TRBD1. This CDR3 has 15 residues. J gave up 4 bases and V 2 bases, and 4 bases lay outside the gene matches. The germline gives CDR1 KGHDR, CDR2 SFDVKD. The DNA of the CDR3 is TGTGCCACCAGTGATTCGACAGGGGTCGCAGATACGCAGTATTTT. This encodes CATSDSTGVADTQYF.

The chain has TRBV7-9 and TRBJ2-7; D not certain. The V gene lost 2 bases and the J gene lost 3 bases, with 14 bases spanning the gap. From germline, CDR1 is SEHNR and CDR2 FQNEAQ (reference sequence). This CDR3 comprises 15 residues. CDR3 sequence: CASSLTPSGFYEQYF. The CDR3 region has the DNA TGTGCCAGCAGCTTAACCCCATCCGGTTTCTACGAGCAGTACTTC.

In this sample, this clonotype turned up a few times. The chain uses TRBV9 and TRBJ2-7; TRBD2 might be the D (6 bases). The CDR3 totals 12 residues. CDR1 SGDLS and CDR2 YYNGEE come from the germline V gene. V was clipped by 7 bases and J by 6 bases, with 14 bases between them. The CDR3 here is CASGEGGVEQYF. As DNA, the CDR3 is TGTGCCAGCGGCGAAGGAGGGGTCGAGCAGTACTTC.

This clonotype was recorded a few times. The chain carries TRBV5-1 and TRBJ2-2; either TRBD1 or TRBD2 may fit D (5 bases each). From germline, CDR1 is SGHRS and CDR2 YFSETQ. The CDR3 covers 16 residues. Trimming stripped 7 bases from V and 1 base from J, with 17 bases between. The CDR3 DNA is TGCGCCAGCTGGACGGGGCCGCGACAGAACACCGGGGAGCTGTTTTTT. Its translation is CASWTGPRQNTGELFF.

The V and J genes are TRBV29-1 and TRBJ2-7; the D is unclear. V dropped 8 bases and J dropped 5 bases, with 19 bases sitting between them. Germline loops: CDR1 SQVTM, CDR2 ANQGSEA. There are 13 residues in the CDR3. CDR3 sequence: CSSLLDPADEQYF. CDR3 bases: TGCAGCAGCTTGCTGGACCCTGCGGACGAGCAGTACTTC.

This chain joins TRBV2 and TRBJ1-3, with D possibly matching TRBD1 (5 bases). This CDR3 spans 14 amino acids. V lost 0 bases, J lost 7 bases, and 10 bases lay in between. In germline, CDR1 is SNHLY, CDR2 FYNNEI. In DNA form, the CDR3 reads TGTGCCAGCAGTGAAGCAGGGGACCTGAACACCATATATTTT. Its protein product is CASSEAGDLNTIYF.

V is TRBV20-1 and J is TRBJ1-2, with a tentative D call TRBD1 (6 bases). CDR1 is DFQATT and CDR2 is SNEGSKA in the germline V gene (reference sequence). V was cut by 3 bases and J by 0 bases, with 14 bases left in between. This CDR3 is 15 amino acids long. The CDR3, as DNA: TGCAGTGCTAGCTCACCGGGGGGCTCTAACTATGGCTACACCTTC. Protein sequence: CSASSPGGSNYGYTF.

This clonotype has more than one count but fewer than ten. J is TRBJ2-5 and V is TRBV7-2, with TRBD2 matching over 12 bases. The CDR3 totals 15 residues. The V gene end was trimmed by 4 bases and the J gene end by 6 bases; junction bases not matched to a gene: 6. Germline V gives CDR1 SGHTA, CDR2 FQGNSA. CDR3 in DNA: TGTGCCAGCAGCTACCTAGCGGGGGGGGGAAAGACCCAGTACTTC. Protein: CASSYLAGGGKTQYF.

This clonotype was detected ten times or more. V gene TRBV7-8 combines with J gene TRBJ1-3; tentative D call: TRBD1 (5 bases). This CDR3 is built from 17 residues. Germline V lookup: CDR1 SGHVS, CDR2 FQNEAQ. V was cut by 0 bases and J by 0 bases, with 12 bases left in between. The CDR3 spells CASSLAQAYFSGNTIYF. As DNA, the CDR3 is TGTGCCAGCAGCTTAGCACAGGCGTACTTCTCTGGAAACACCATATATTTT.

This rearrangement joins TRBV6-5 to TRBJ1-1, with D unresolved. From germline, CDR1 is MNHEY and CDR2 SVGAGI. This CDR3 has 14 amino acids. Trimming left V 5 bases short and J 0 bases short, with 10 bases between. The CDR3: CASSETVMNTEAFF. In DNA, the CDR3 is TGTGCCAGCAGTGAGACGGTCATGAACACTGAAGCTTTCTTT.

A note on this clonotype: A read error may be the cause here, since a much bigger clone is one base away. The V call is TRBV7-3, the J call TRBJ1-5, with D unclear. The CDR3 length is 13 residues. From germline, CDR1 is SGHTA and CDR2 FQGTGA. The CDR3: CASGLAQSQPQHF. Here the CDR3 DNA reads TGTGCCAGCGGCTTAGCGCAGAGTCAGCCCCAGCATTTT.

The V and J genes are TRBV19 and TRBJ1-4; 9 bases line up with TRBD1. Germline CDR1 reads LNHDA; CDR2 reads SQIVND (reference sequence). The CDR3 is 16 amino acids. The V segment lost 3 bases and the J segment 4 bases; nucleotides outside the gene matches: 6. CDR3 DNA: TGTGCCAGTAGTATCCGGGACAGGGAACTTAATGAAAAACTGTTTTTT. Protein sequence: CASSIRDRELNEKLFF. The entire variable domain, with the rest obtained from reference TRBV19 and TRBJ1-4, is as follows: DGGITQSPKYLFRKEGQNVTLSCEQNLNHDAMYWYRQDPGQGLRLIYYSQIVNDFQKGDIAEGYSVSREKKESFPLTVTSAQKNPTAFYLCASSIRDRELNEKLFFGSGTQLSVL.

This clonotype was counted between two and nine times. The rearrangement joins TRBV20-1 to TRBJ2-6, with TRBD2 as a possible D gene (5 bases). Trimming stripped 3 bases from V and 4 bases from J, with 13 bases between. The germline V gene has CDR1 DFQATT and CDR2 SNEGSKA (reference sequence). This CDR3 comprises 15 residues. CDR3: CSASDAERGANVLTF. For the CDR3, the DNA is TGCAGTGCTAGCGACGCCGAGCGGGGGGCCAACGTCCTGACTTTC.

This clonotype was seen a few times. The rearrangement links TRBV20-1 to TRBJ2-7; maybe TRBD2 (6 bases). The CDR3 totals 16 residues. CDR1 and CDR2 (germline): DFQATT, SNEGSKA (reference sequence). V lost 1 base and J 1 base, leaving 17 bases between the germline ends. The DNA for the CDR3 is TGCAGTGCTAGAGGGGCGAAAAGCGGGCATTCCTACGAGCAGTACTTC. Amino acids: CSARGAKSGHSYEQYF.

This clonotype was recorded at least ten times. The CDR3 nucleotides read TGCAGCGTTGGGAGGGGGTACACCGGGGAGCTGTTTTTT. Amino acids: CSVGRGYTGELFF. The chain couples TRBV29-1 to TRBJ2-2; either TRBD1 or TRBD2 may supply D (6 bases each). Germline CDR1 and CDR2: SQVTM and ANQGSEA. Trimming pared 4 bases from V and 3 bases from J, leaving 9 bases between. The CDR3 sequence is 13 residues long.

This clonotype has a count of ten or more. This chain connects TRBV7-3 to TRBJ2-5, with 7 bases fitting TRBD1. Germline CDR1 is SGHTA and CDR2 is FQGTGA. With V trimmed by 3 bases and J by 4 bases, 5 bases remained unmatched. CDR3 length: 14 residues. The CDR3 is CASSFGDSRETQYF. CDR3 DNA: TGTGCCAGCAGCTTTGGGGACAGTCGAGAGACCCAGTACTTC. Filled out from reference TRBV7-3 and TRBJ2-5, the complete variable domain reads GAGVSQTPSNKVTEKGKYVELRCDPISGHTALYWYRQSLGQGPEFLIYFQGTGAADDSGLPNDRFFAVRPEGSVSTLKIQRTERGDSAVYLCASSFGDSRETQYFGPGTRLLVL.

This clonotype appeared once. This may arise from a read error, as a much more abundant clone is one base away. The V and J genes are TRBV9 and TRBJ2-7; TRBD2 aligns across 11 bases. In germline, CDR1 is SGDLS, CDR2 YYNGEE. This CDR3 has 15 amino acids. The CDR3 here is CASSIGTSGFYGQYF. CDR3 sequence (DNA): TGTGCCAGCAGTATTGGGACTAGCGGATTCTACGGGCAGTACTTC.

This clonotype was recorded a few times. This rearrangement joins TRBV11-2 to TRBJ1-1, with D unclear. Deletions cut 6 bases from V and 0 bases from J, with 8 bases between. This CDR3 is built from 13 residues. Germline loops: CDR1 SGHAT, CDR2 FQNNGV. Here the CDR3 reads CASRVQMNTEAFF. The CDR3 coding sequence is TGTGCCAGCAGGGTGCAAATGAACACTGAAGCTTTCTTT.

This clonotype was counted ten times or more. At one end, the junction sequence differs from germline, possibly due to a read error. J is TRBJ1-5 and V is TRBV5-1, with D possibly TRBD1 on 5 matching bases. This CDR3 spans 14 amino acids. Germline CDR1 reads SGHRS; CDR2 reads YFSETQ. CDR3 amino acids: CASSPQGRNQPQHF. CDR3 nucleotides: TGTGCCAGCAGCCCGCAGGGCAGGAATCAGCCCCAGCATTTT. The complete variable domain, with remaining parts taken from reference TRBV5-1 and TRBJ1-5, reads KAGVTQTPRYLIKTRGQQVTLSCSPISGHRSVSWYQQTPGQGLQFLFEYFSETQRNKGNFPGRFSGRQFSNSRSEMNVSTLELGDSALYLCASSPQGRNQPQHFGDGTRLSIL.